The rows below give T cell receptor beta chains drawn from one sample of a study of post-analysis software for immune sequencing data. TCRdb recomputed calls from the PCR reads with MiXCR, one row per CDR3 protein. Among 150,000 to 200,000 distinct CDR3 sequences listed, approximately 30% were seen once. The sequencing input was blood. The receptors originated from a girl aged 5 to 17 with multiple sclerosis. Both conserved end residues are part of each CDR3. D genes are given only for firm matches. The size entry is marked missing in some rows and otherwise reads once, few, many or a size class.

j_call,v_call,d_call,clone_size,cdr3_aa,cdr3_nt
TRBJ1-5,TRBV7-2,TRBD1,few,CASSPPGRGQGPQHF,TGTGCCAGCAGCCCCCCCGGCCGGGGACAGGGCCCCCAGCATTTT
TRBJ2-5,TRBV9,TRBD1,many,CASSALQGALETQYF,TGTGCCAGCAGCGCACTACAGGGGGCTTTGGAGACCCAGTACTTC
TRBJ2-2,TRBV10-3,NA,few,CAISEWDDANTGELFF,TGTGCCATCAGTGAATGGGACGACGCGAACACCGGGGAGCTGTTTTTT
TRBJ2-7,TRBV7-2,NA,NA,CASSLGPLLTGYEQYF,TGTGCCAGCAGCTTAGGGCCCCTTCTGACGGGCTACGAGCAGTACTTC
TRBJ2-1,TRBV12-3/TRBV12-4,NA,many,CASSPRREMGYNEQFF,TGTGCCAGCAGTCCCCGACGGGAGATGGGCTACAATGAGCAGTTCTTC
TRBJ2-1,TRBV12-3/TRBV12-4,TRBD2,few,CASSPSGTQNEQFF,TGTGCCAGCAGTCCGAGCGGGACTCAGAATGAGCAGTTCTTC
TRBJ1-2,TRBV28,NA,NA,CASSSGQRPHGYTF,TGTGCCAGCAGTTCTGGACAGAGACCACATGGCTACACCTTC
TRBJ2-2,TRBV20-1,NA,few,CSARQGSNTGELFF,TGCAGTGCTAGGCAGGGGTCGAACACCGGGGAGCTGTTTTTT
TRBJ1-5,TRBV6-1,NA,few,CASSEGTDQPQHF,TGTGCCAGCAGTGAAGGGACAGATCAGCCCCAGCATTTT
TRBJ2-7,TRBV2,NA,few,CASNLGYEQYF,TGTGCCAGCAATTTGGGCTACGAGCAGTACTTC
TRBJ1-1,TRBV12-3/TRBV12-4,NA,NA,CASSFSGAVNTEAFF,TGTGCCAGCAGTTTTTCGGGGGCAGTGAACACTGAAGCTTTCTTT
TRBJ1-2,TRBV4-1,NA,many,CASSQEMAALRGYTF,TGCGCCAGCAGCCAAGAGATGGCGGCCCTTAGAGGCTACACCTTC
TRBJ2-1,TRBV5-1,TRBD2,NA,CASSVSSGIDHEQFF,TGCGCCAGCAGCGTATCTAGCGGGATCGATCATGAGCAGTTCTTC
TRBJ1-1,TRBV10-3,NA,NA,CAIGEVSDTEAFF,TGTGCCATCGGGGAGGTTTCGGACACTGAAGCTTTCTTT
TRBJ1-1,TRBV27,TRBD1,few,CASSSSWQGARNTEAFF,TGTGCCAGCAGTTCGTCCTGGCAGGGGGCGCGGAACACTGAAGCTTTCTTT
TRBJ2-1,TRBV20-1,TRBD2,few,CSARDGTSAYNEQFF,TGCAGTGCTAGAGATGGGACTAGCGCTTACAATGAGCAGTTCTTC
TRBJ1-2,TRBV7-9,NA,many,CASSLGEDGYTF,TGTGCCAGCAGCTTAGGAGAGGATGGCTACACCTTC
TRBJ1-1,TRBV29-1,NA,NA,CSVEDGGGQGTEAFF,TGCAGCGTTGAAGATGGGGGTGGGCAGGGCACTGAAGCTTTCTTT
TRBJ1-2,TRBV7-8,NA,NA,CASSPLETGDYTF,TGTGCCAGCAGCCCTTTGGAGACAGGAGACTACACCTTC
TRBJ1-1,TRBV29-1,TRBD1,few,CSVGQGKTEAFF,TGCAGCGTTGGACAGGGGAAAACTGAAGCTTTCTTT
TRBJ2-1,TRBV20-1,TRBD2,NA,CSARDSGTSGIEQFF,TGCAGTGCTAGAGATTCGGGAACTAGCGGGATAGAGCAGTTCTTC
TRBJ1-1,TRBV9,NA,NA,CASSVQQGPNTEAFF,TGTGCCAGCAGCGTTCAACAGGGACCGAACACTGAAGCTTTCTTT
TRBJ2-1,TRBV7-3,NA,few,CTSSLGAGNYNEQFF,TGTACCAGCAGCTTAGGGGCGGGAAACTACAATGAGCAGTTCTTC
TRBJ2-1,TRBV9,TRBD2,many,CASSPYSAGVSRNEQFF,TGTGCCAGCAGCCCGTATTCAGCGGGAGTTTCTCGCAATGAGCAGTTCTTC
TRBJ1-6,TRBV18,TRBD1,NA,CASSPQQFDRVDNSPLHF,TGTGCCAGCTCACCTCAGCAATTCGACAGGGTGGATAATTCACCCCTCCACTTT
TRBJ2-3,TRBV20-1,TRBD2,many,CSAVSPGLAGAIADTQYF,TGCAGTGCCGTCTCCCCGGGACTAGCGGGAGCGATAGCAGATACGCAGTATTTT
TRBJ2-3,TRBV10-3,NA,NA,CAISGLSGSDTQYF,TGTGCCATCAGTGGTCTCAGCGGATCAGATACGCAGTATTTT
TRBJ1-1,TRBV10-3,NA,NA,CAISGAGVINAEAFF,TGTGCCATCAGTGGGGCAGGGGTCATTAACGCTGAAGCTTTCTTT
TRBJ2-1,TRBV20-1,NA,many,CSADSYNEQFF,TGCAGTGCCGACAGTTACAATGAGCAGTTCTTC
TRBJ1-1,TRBV4-1,TRBD1,many,CASSQGTGEAFF,TGCGCCAGCAGCCAAGGGACAGGAGAAGCTTTCTTT
TRBJ2-2,TRBV10-3,NA,NA,CAISAGELGTGELFF,TGTGCCATCAGTGCAGGGGAGTTGGGCACCGGGGAGCTGTTTTTT
TRBJ2-7,TRBV9,NA,many,CASSAIYEQYF,TGTGCCAGCAGCGCGATCTACGAGCAGTACTTC
TRBJ1-5,TRBV4-2,NA,few,CASSQGSGGSTRPQHF,TGTGCCAGCAGCCAAGGTTCGGGGGGATCCACCCGGCCCCAGCATTTT
TRBJ2-7,TRBV5-6,TRBD2,few,CASSLVASGSNHEQYF,TGTGCCAGCAGCTTGGTCGCTAGCGGGAGCAACCACGAGCAGTACTTC
TRBJ1-6,TRBV19,NA,few,CASSLMDSQNNSPLHF,TGTGCCAGTAGCTTGATGGACAGCCAAAATAATTCACCCCTCCACTTT
TRBJ2-5,TRBV20-1,NA,NA,CSALPRYRFQETQYF,TGCAGTGCTCTCCCCCGGTACAGGTTCCAAGAGACCCAGTACTTC
TRBJ2-7,TRBV20-1,TRBD2,NA,CSARDWSSSGRYNEQYF,TGCAGTGCTAGAGATTGGAGTTCTAGCGGGCGTTACAATGAGCAGTACTTC
TRBJ2-7,TRBV4-1,TRBD2,many,CASSQPSLLAGGPQQYF,TGCGCCAGCAGCCAACCAAGTTTACTAGCGGGAGGGCCTCAGCAGTACTTC
TRBJ2-1,TRBV5-1,NA,many,CASSLQPDGVSYNEQFF,TGCGCCAGCAGCTTACAACCGGACGGAGTCTCCTACAATGAGCAGTTCTTC
TRBJ1-4,TRBV6-5,NA,many,CASSYQGLWSEKLFF,TGTGCCAGCAGTTACCAGGGGTTATGGAGTGAAAAACTGTTTTTT
TRBJ2-2,TRBV4-1,TRBD2,NA,CASSPRAGANTGELFF,TGCGCCAGCAGCCCCAGGGCGGGAGCGAACACCGGGGAGCTGTTTTTT
TRBJ2-1,TRBV29-1,TRBD1,many,CSFWTGGSGEQFF,TGCAGCTTTTGGACAGGGGGAAGCGGTGAGCAGTTCTTC
TRBJ1-2,TRBV7-2,TRBD1,few,CASSQQGEGYTF,TGTGCCAGCAGCCAACAGGGGGAGGGCTACACCTTC
TRBJ1-6,TRBV12-3/TRBV12-4,NA,few,CASSIQGSYNSPLHF,TGTGCCAGCAGTATACAGGGTTCCTATAATTCACCCCTCCACTTT
TRBJ2-2,TRBV10-3,TRBD1,NA,CAISGTPGQKNTGELFF,TGTGCCATCAGTGGAACCCCGGGACAGAAGAACACCGGGGAGCTGTTTTTT
TRBJ2-5,TRBV20-1,NA,many,CSARVVAGHLAQYF,TGCAGTGCTAGGGTCGTTGCGGGGCATTTGGCCCAGTACTTC
TRBJ2-5,TRBV27,TRBD1,many,CASSPLRDRGEETQYF,TGTGCCAGCAGTCCCCTCCGGGACAGGGGCGAAGAGACCCAGTACTTC
TRBJ1-1,TRBV12-3/TRBV12-4,NA,NA,CASSRTANTEAFF,TGTGCCAGCAGCCGGACCGCGAACACTGAAGCTTTCTTT
TRBJ2-1,TRBV7-8,TRBD2,NA,CASSPLAGGPHNEQFF,TGTGCCAGCAGCCCGTTAGCGGGAGGGCCCCACAATGAGCAGTTCTTC
TRBJ2-5,TRBV11-2,TRBD2,NA,CASSLASGRAKETQYF,TGTGCCAGCAGCTTAGCTAGCGGGAGGGCCAAAGAGACCCAGTACTTC
TRBJ2-7,TRBV20-1,NA,few,CSARVPDGSFSYEQYF,TGCAGTGCTAGAGTTCCGGACGGTTCTTTCTCCTACGAGCAGTACTTC